Presented here are 5 T cell receptor beta chains from one specimen sequenced in a study of cytomegalovirus exposure and HLA in healthy donors. PCR amplification relied on 60 Vbeta primers (plus 13 Jbeta primers). Profiling relied on immunoSEQ multiplex PCR, and the TCRdb table lists in-frame clones only, not all of them. The clone table shows 100,000 to 150,000 clones, with the ten largest holding around 2.7%. The sequenced sample was PBMCs. The receptors originated from a man between 25 and 39 years old in good health and CMV-seronegative.

The rearrangement joins TRBV5-1 to TRBJ2-3, with 12 nucleotides matching TRBD2. The CDR3 is 16 residues long. Losses at the gene ends were 5 bases for V and 3 bases for J; bases not matched to a gene: 7. The V gene's germline CDR1 is SGHRS and CDR2 YFSETQ. The CDR3 protein is CASSRTSGIGTDTQYF. The CDR3 DNA is TGCGCCAGCAGTCGGACTAGCGGGATAGGAACAGATACGCAGTATTTT.

CDR3 in amino acids: CASSEGLAVYEQYF. CDR3 DNA sequence: TGCGCCAGCAGCGAGGGACTAGCGGTCTACGAGCAGTACTTC. The chain recombines TRBV5-1 with TRBJ2-7, with 11 positions matching TRBD2. The V gene's germline CDR1 is SGHRS and CDR2 YFSETQ. The length of the CDR3 is 14 residues. The trim removed 4 bases at V and 3 bases at J, leaving 3 bases unmatched.

The chain uses TRBV4-2 and TRBJ2-3; 11 nucleotides match TRBD2. The junction had 5 bases not matched to a gene; V was cut back by 2 bases and J by 4 bases. This CDR3 is 16 amino acids long. Germline V lookup: CDR1 LGHNA, CDR2 YNFKEQ. CDR3 loop: CASSQTSGSWADTQYF. DNA for the CDR3: TGTGCCAGCAGCCAAACTAGCGGGAGCTGGGCAGATACGCAGTATTTT.

CDR3 protein: CASSYQAGGFTYEQYF. The CDR3 DNA reads TGTGCCAGCAGTTACCAAGCGGGAGGGTTCACCTACGAGCAGTACTTC. The J gene is TRBJ2-5, the V gene TRBV6-5; 10 bases map to TRBD2. TRBJ2-7 matches the DNA end more closely, so the J call is doubtful. CDR1 is MNHEY and CDR2 is SVGAGI in the germline V gene. The CDR3 sequence is 16 residues long.

The CDR3 DNA reads TGTGCCTGGAGTGATAGGACAGGCCCAGCTGCGCCCCTCCACTTT. The encoded protein is CAWSDRTGPAAPLHF. The chain couples TRBV30 to TRBJ1-6, with 7 bases matching TRBD1. This CDR3 region has 15 residues. Germline trimming cut 1 base from V and 13 bases from J; bases unmatched to any gene: 13. CDR1 and CDR2 (germline): GTSNPN, SVGIG (reference sequence).